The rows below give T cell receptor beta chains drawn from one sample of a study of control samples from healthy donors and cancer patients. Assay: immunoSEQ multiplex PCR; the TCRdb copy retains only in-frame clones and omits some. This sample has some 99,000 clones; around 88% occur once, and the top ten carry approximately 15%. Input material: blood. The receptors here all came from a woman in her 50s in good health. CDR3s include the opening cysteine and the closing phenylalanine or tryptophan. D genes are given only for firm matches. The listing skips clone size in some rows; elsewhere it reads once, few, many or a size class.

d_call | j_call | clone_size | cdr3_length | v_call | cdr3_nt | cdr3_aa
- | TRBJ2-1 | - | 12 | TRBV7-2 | TGTGCCAGCAGCTGGAGGGCCGGGGAGCAGTTCTTC | CASSWRAGEQFF
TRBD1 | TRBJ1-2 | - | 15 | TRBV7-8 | TGTGCCAGCAGCCTTACAGGGGAAGGAAACTATGGCTACACCTTC | CASSLTGEGNYGYTF
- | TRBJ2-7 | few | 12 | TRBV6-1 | TGTGCCAGCAGTGAAGCCTATCGCGAGCAGTACTTC | CASSEAYREQYF
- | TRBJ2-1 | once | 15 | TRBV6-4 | TGTGCCAGCAGCGTCTCGGCGGCGCAACACAATGAGCAGTTCTTC | CASSVSAAQHNEQFF
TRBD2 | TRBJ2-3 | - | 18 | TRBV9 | TGTGCCAGCAGCGTAGGGGTACTAGCGATGCTCGGGACAGATACGCAGTATTTT | CASSVGVLAMLGTDTQYF
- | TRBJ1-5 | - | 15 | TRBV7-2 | TGTGCCAGCAGCGTAACCCGGGACGTGAATCAGCCCCAGCATTTT | CASSVTRDVNQPQHF
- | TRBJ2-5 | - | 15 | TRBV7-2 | TGTGCCAGCAGTTTCCGAGGGGACGGAATAGAGACCCAGTACTTC | CASSFRGDGIETQYF
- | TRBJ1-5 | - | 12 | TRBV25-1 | TGTGCCAGCAGTGAATTCGGTCAGCCCCAGCATTTT | CASSEFGQPQHF
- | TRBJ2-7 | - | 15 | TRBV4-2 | TGTGCCAGCAGCCAACGGGACGGGAGTTACTACGAGCAGTACTTC | CASSQRDGSYYEQYF
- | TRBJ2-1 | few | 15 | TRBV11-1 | TGTGCCAGCAGCTTAGGGTCTGCCTCCTACAATGAGCAGTTCTTC | CASSLGSASYNEQFF
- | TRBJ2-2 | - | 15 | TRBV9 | TGTGCCAGCAACCCCCGGGGACAGAACACCGGGGAGCTGTTTTTT | CASNPRGQNTGELFF
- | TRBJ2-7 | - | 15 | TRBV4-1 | TGCGCCAGCAGCCAAGCCCCCCCAGGGGCCTACGAGCAGTACTTC | CASSQAPPGAYEQYF
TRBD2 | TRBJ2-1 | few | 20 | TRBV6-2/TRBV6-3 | TGTGCCAGCAGTAAACCAGCGGGAGCCCGTGATTTTTATTCCTACAATGAGCAGTTCTTC | CASSKPAGARDFYSYNEQFF
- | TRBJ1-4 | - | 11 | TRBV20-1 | TGCAGTGCTAGACTGGGGGGAAAACTGTTTTTT | CSARLGGKLFF